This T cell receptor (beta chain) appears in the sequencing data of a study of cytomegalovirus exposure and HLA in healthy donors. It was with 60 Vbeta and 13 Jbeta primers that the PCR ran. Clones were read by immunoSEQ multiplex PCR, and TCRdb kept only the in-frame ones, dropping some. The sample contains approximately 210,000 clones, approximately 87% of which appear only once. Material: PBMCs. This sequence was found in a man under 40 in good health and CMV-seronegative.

The CDR3 region is CASLGHVNTEAFF. DNA of the CDR3: TGTGCCAGTCTCGGACACGTGAACACTGAAGCTTTCTTT. The chain combines TRBV25-1 with TRBJ1-1, with D possibly TRBD1 on 5 matching bases. The germline gives CDR1 MGHDK, CDR2 SYGVNS. The CDR3 is 13 residues long. The V end was cut by 9 bases, the J end by 0 bases, with 11 bases between.